Listed below are T cell receptor beta chains from one sample, sequenced in a study of PD-L1 blockade in urothelial cancer. The method was immunoSEQ multiplex PCR; TCRdb's version includes in-frame clones alone and lacks a portion of them. The top ten clones hold approximately 10% of a sample with 30,000 to 45,000 clones, 84% of them seen once. This material consisted of PBMCs, taken around atezolizumab (anti-PD-L1) treatment. Receptors originate from a man aged 40-55 years with urothelial cancer. Both conserved end residues are trimmed from each CDR3. D genes are given only for firm matches.

>TRBV2|TRBD2|TRBJ2-1
ASSGTSGPGGNEQF
>TRBV7-9|.|TRBJ2-2
ASSQRRSSSGELF
>TRBV7-3|TRBD2|TRBJ2-2
ASRSLTRTSGNTGELF
>TRBV7-2|.|TRBJ1-1
ASRVGGSQGTEAF
>TRBV7-2|TRBD1|TRBJ1-5
ASSLSRWTGGGQPQH
>TRBV28|.|TRBJ2-7
ASRLAGSSYEQY
>TRBV9|.|TRBJ2-5
ASSVGLGYQETQY
>TRBV30|.|TRBJ1-3
AWAQTGGNTIY
>TRBV5-1|.|TRBJ1-1
ASSSEDRRNTEAF
>TRBV11-2|TRBD1|TRBJ2-7
ASSSGTGSYEQY
>TRBV28|.|TRBJ1-1
ASSLQGNTEAF
>TRBV30|.|TRBJ2-7
AWNIGSGSNEQY
>TRBV9|.|TRBJ1-1
ASSPSGVRTDTEAF
>TRBV12-5|.|TRBJ2-7
ASAAEGFEQY
>TRBV15|.|TRBJ1-5
ATSRDRTVYQPQH
>TRBV30|TRBD1|TRBJ2-7
AWSVGQGDEQY
>TRBV12-5|TRBD1|TRBJ2-1
ASASTGNEQF
>TRBV21-1|.|TRBJ1-4
ASSKARTGTCTNEKLF
>TRBV7-3|TRBD2|TRBJ2-3
ASSRGGDTIRDWD
>TRBV7-3|.|TRBJ2-2
ASSPTGGAGELF
>TRBV7-6|TRBD2|TRBJ2-5
ASSLTALAGLQETQY
>TRBV28|.|TRBJ1-3
ASSIKLKKVAGNTIY
>TRBV11-3|TRBD2|TRBJ2-3
ASSHADRLAGGWSTDTQY
>TRBV7-8|.|TRBJ2-2
ASSLPGLNTGELF
>TRBV19|.|TRBJ1-3
ASSPQVGNTIY
>TRBV19|TRBD1|TRBJ1-5
ASMGTGGRQPQH
>TRBV5-3|.|TRBJ2-1
ARSPSYLGQRDMMNEQF
>TRBV2|.|TRBJ1-2
AQSSRGGYT
>TRBV6-1|TRBD2|TRBJ2-1
ASSVLSGRTDNEQF
>TRBV30|.|TRBJ1-1
AAKRQIMNTEAF
>TRBV4-2|TRBD1|TRBJ2-7
ASSQTGDEQY